These 21 T cell receptor beta chains share one sample of origin, sequenced in a study of breast tumors, draining lymph nodes, adjacent tissues. TCRdb re-called the multiplex PCR reads with MiXCR, one entry per CDR3 protein. Counted here are over 35,000 distinct CDR3 sequences, 30% to 45% occurring once; the ten biggest clones make up about 11%. Material for sequencing was breast tumor tissue. The receptors were sampled from a female donor with breast cancer. Some clones in this sample may be carry-over from other donors' samples.

This clonotype occurred many times. This chain joins TRBV20-1 and TRBJ2-1; D is possibly TRBD2 (7 bases). CDR1 is DFQATT and CDR2 is SNEGSKA in the germline V gene (reference sequence). The V end was cut by 6 bases, the J end by 6 bases, with 24 bases between. The CDR3 runs to 16 residues. CDR3: CSARGGGGLTFNEQFF. CDR3 nucleotides: TGCAGTGCAAGGGGGGGGGGAGGACTTACCTTCAATGAGCAGTTCTTC.

In regard to this clonotype: A much bigger clone sits one base away, suggesting this may be a read error. This sequence joins TRBV19 and TRBJ1-4; possible D gene TRBD1, 5 bases. This CDR3 region has 15 residues. Per germline, CDR1 LNHDA and CDR2 SQIVND (reference sequence). The CDR3 reads CASSIASRVGEKPFF. CDR3 nucleotide sequence: TGTGCCAGTAGTATAGCGTCCAGGGTTGGTGAAAAACCGTTTTTT.

This clonotype was counted ten times or more. This sequence joins TRBV6-1 and TRBJ1-5; D possibly corresponds to TRBD1 (5 bases). Trimming pared 6 bases from V and 3 bases from J, leaving 15 bases between. In germline, CDR1 is MNHNS, CDR2 SASEGT. The CDR3 runs 15 residues. CDR3 coding DNA: TGTGCCAGCAGCCCCCGGGGGGTAGTCAATCAGCCCCAGCATTTT. It is translated as CASSPRGVVNQPQHF.

This chain joins TRBV4-3 and TRBJ2-3; weak D call: TRBD1 (5 bases). The CDR3 is 17 residues long. The V end lost 1 base, the J end lost 2 bases, and 16 bases lay between the germline ends. Germline CDR1 LGHNA, CDR2 YSLEER. CDR3 DNA: TGCGCCAGCAGCCAAGGGGCCCTGGGGCGGATCACAGATACGCAGTATTTT. Its protein product is CASSQGALGRITDTQYF.

The chain couples TRBV15 to TRBJ2-7; TRBD1 matches at 8 bases. After removal of 1 base from V and 4 bases from J, the junction contained 3 bases not matched to a gene. Per the germline V gene, CDR1 is LNHNV and CDR2 is YYDKDF (reference sequence). The CDR3 is 14 residues long. The CDR3 nucleotides are TGTGCCACCAGCAGAGGGACAGGGTTGTACGAGCAGTACTTC. It yields the protein CATSRGTGLYEQYF. Full variable domain (rest looked up from reference TRBV15 and TRBJ2-7): DAMVIQNPRYQVTQFGKPVTLSCSQTLNHNVMYWYQQKSSQAPKLLFHYYDKDFNNEADTPDNFQSRRPNTSFCFLDIRSPGLGDTAMYLCATSRGTGLYEQYFGPGTRLTVT.

This clonotype was observed many times. The V gene is TRBV19, the J gene TRBJ1-5; D gene ambiguous. CDR1 is LNHDA, CDR2 SQIVND, per germline (reference sequence). CDR3 size: 10 residues. Between the trimmed V and J ends, which lost 7 bases and 5 bases, there was a span of 3 bases. For the CDR3, the DNA is TGTGCCAGTAACTATCAGCCCCAGCATTTT. It specifies CASNYQPQHF. The whole variable domain, filled in from reference TRBV19 and TRBJ1-5, reads DGGITQSPKYLFRKEGQNVTLSCEQNLNHDAMYWYRQDPGQGLRLIYYSQIVNDFQKGDIAEGYSVSREKKESFPLTVTSAQKNPTAFYLCASNYQPQHFGDGTRLSIL.

This clonotype has at least ten counts. The chain is built from TRBV20-1 and TRBJ1-6; D possibly corresponds to TRBD1 (5 bases). Germline V gene data show CDR1 as DFQATT and CDR2 as SNEGSKA (reference sequence). The length of the CDR3 is 16 residues. V was pared by 0 bases and J by 6 bases, with 15 bases between. CDR3 sequence: CSARERGGGGNSPLHF. CDR3 coding DNA: TGCAGTGCTAGAGAGCGCGGTGGGGGGGGTAATTCACCCCTCCACTTT.

Note on this clonotype: This could be a read error, since a much larger clone is one nucleotide away. A read error is likely, as this CDR3 ends without the conserved phenylalanine or tryptophan. The chain carries TRBV28 and TRBJ1-5; no reliable D call. The ends were cut back, 6 bases at V and 0 bases at J, with 12 bases in the middle. Germline assignment: CDR1 MDHEN and CDR2 SYDVKM. CDR3 length: 15 amino acids. The CDR3 DNA reads as TGTGCCAGCAGCCCGGGCCTCTATAGCAATCAGCCCCAGCATCTT. Amino acids: CASSPGLYSNQPQHL.

Ten or more counts support this clonotype. This sequence joins TRBV19 and TRBJ2-5, with a possible D match to TRBD1 (5 bases). The ends were cut back, 4 bases at V and 0 bases at J, with 6 bases in the middle. Germline V gene data show CDR1 as LNHDA and CDR2 as SQIVND (reference sequence). This CDR3 contains 13 residues. CDR3 sequence: CASSRQYQETQYF. CDR3 DNA: TGTGCCAGTAGTAGACAGTACCAAGAGACCCAGTACTTC.

Comments on this clonotype: The final CDR3 position lacks the conserved phenylalanine or tryptophan, pointing to a likely read error. It is unclear where the CDR3 begins or ends on the DNA, so no DNA is shown, and the CDR3 is as TCRdb lists it. This chain uses TRBV29-1 with TRBJ2-5; the D call TRBD1 from the table was never checked on the DNA. Including both end residues, the CDR3 is 11 amino acids long. Germline lookup yields CDR1 SQVTM and CDR2 ANQGSEA. CDR3 residues: CSVDSGETRYI.

There are many counts of this clonotype. The chain couples TRBV5-4 to TRBJ2-5; tentatively, D is TRBD2 (6 bases). V dropped 4 bases and J dropped 2 bases, with 12 bases sitting between them. This CDR3 comprises 14 residues. Looked up from germline, CDR1 is SGHNT and CDR2 is YYREEE (reference sequence). The CDR3 here is CASSPGTLQETQYF. The CDR3 nucleotides are TGTGCCAGCAGCCCCGGGACTCTTCAAGAGACCCAGTACTTC. The full variable domain, rest sourced from reference TRBV5-4 and TRBJ2-5, is ETGVTQSPTHLIKTRGQQVTLRCSSQSGHNTVSWYQQALGQGPQFIFQYYREEENGRGNFPPRFSGLQFPNYSSELNVNALELDDSALYLCASSPGTLQETQYFGPGTRLLVL.

Ten or more counts support this clonotype. The J gene is TRBJ2-3, the V gene TRBV5-5; D is ambiguous. Germline values: CDR1 SGHKS, CDR2 YYEKEE (reference sequence). The V gene lost 0 bases and the J gene lost 5 bases, with 7 bases spanning the gap. The CDR3 loop spans 13 amino acids. The CDR3 region has the DNA TGTGCCAGCAGCTTGGTTCCTTTAGATACGCAGTATTTT. It codes for CASSLVPLDTQYF.

This clonotype was seen many times. The V call is TRBV5-5, the J call TRBJ2-7; 9 bases fit TRBD2. After removal of 4 bases from V and 5 bases from J, the junction contained 4 bases not matched to a gene. The germline V gene encodes CDR1 SGHKS and CDR2 YYEKEE (reference sequence). The CDR3 length is 13 residues. For the CDR3, the DNA is TGTGCCAGCAGCCTCAGCGGGAGGAACGAGCAGTACTTC. As protein: CASSLSGRNEQYF.

The table lists this clonotype with many counts. The chain combines TRBV5-1 with TRBJ2-7; unclear D gene. The CDR3 sequence is 14 residues long. The germline V gene encodes CDR1 SGHRS and CDR2 YFSETQ. V was shortened by 1 base and J by 5 bases, with 13 bases between the two germline ends. CDR3 sequence (DNA): TGCGCCAGCAGCTTGCGGGCAGGCACGGACGAGCAGTACTTC. It codes for CASSLRAGTDEQYF.

This clonotype was seen many times. The chain carries TRBV19 and TRBJ2-1; tentative D call: TRBD2 (6 bases). There are 15 residues in the CDR3. The V and J ends lost 4 bases and 3 bases respectively, with 13 bases between them. CDR1 and CDR2 (germline): LNHDA, SQIVND (reference sequence). The CDR3 DNA reads as TGTGCCAGTAGTAGAGGGACTGAGTACTACAATGAGCAGTTCTTC. It specifies CASSRGTEYYNEQFF.

The rearrangement links TRBV12-3 or TRBV12-4 to TRBJ2-2; 14 nucleotides match TRBD2. Losses at the gene ends were 4 bases for V and 1 base for J; bases not matched to a gene: 11. The CDR3 loop spans 20 amino acids. The CDR3 region has the DNA TGTGCCAGCAGTTCCCGACCGGGACTAGCGGGAGAAAGGAACACCGGGGAGCTGTTTTTT. As protein: CASSSRPGLAGERNTGELFF.

The chain couples TRBV20-1 to TRBJ2-7; D gene ambiguous. There are 11 residues in the CDR3. CDR1 and CDR2 from the germline V gene are DFQATT and SNEGSKA (reference sequence). Trimming took 7 bases from V and 3 from J, leaving 10 bases between them. This CDR3 reads CSVKKIYEQYF. As DNA, the CDR3 is TGCAGTGTCAAGAAGATCTACGAGCAGTACTTC.

Concerning this clonotype itself: This sequence may be a read error, since a much larger clone differs from it by one base. The chain recombines TRBV5-1 with TRBJ2-4, with 12 bases fitting TRBD2. The CDR3 is 19 residues long. Germline-derived CDR1 and CDR2 are SGHRS and YFSETQ. V was pared by 4 bases and J by 0 bases, with 11 bases of the junction left unmatched. CDR3 coding DNA: TGCGCCAGCAGCCCTAGGACTAGCGGGACTGAGCAAGCCAAAAACATTCAGTACTTC. Translating gives CASSPRTSGTEQAKNIQYF.

The chain couples TRBV20-1 to TRBJ2-1, with D perhaps matching TRBD1 (6 bases). Germline assignment: CDR1 DFQATT and CDR2 SNEGSKA (reference sequence). Trimming removed 2 bases at V and 6 bases at J, with 20 bases between. The CDR3 is 16 amino acids. The CDR3 loop reads CSARLFGGAVINEQFF. In nucleotides, the CDR3 is TGCAGTGCTAGATTGTTTGGGGGCGCAGTGATCAATGAGCAGTTCTTC.

The sample holds many counts of this clonotype. The J gene is TRBJ1-5, the V gene TRBV2; D might be TRBD1 (6 bases). The germline V and J ends were trimmed by 9 bases and 3 bases, with 12 bases remaining between them. Per the germline V gene, CDR1 is SNHLY and CDR2 is FYNNEI. The CDR3 is 13 amino acids. This CDR3 reads CASSTGPNQPQHF. For the CDR3, the DNA is TGTGCCAGTTCGACAGGTCCCAATCAGCCCCAGCATTTT. Combining the CDR3 with reference TRBV2 and TRBJ1-5 gives the whole variable domain EPEVTQTPSHQVTQMGQEVILRCVPISNHLYFYWYRQILGQKVEFLVSFYNNEISEKSEIFDDQFSVERPDGSNFTLKIRSTKLEDSAMYFCASSTGPNQPQHFGDGTRLSIL.

This clonotype was recorded at least ten times. The rearrangement joins TRBV19 to TRBJ1-5; 9 bases fit TRBD1. The CDR3 length is 15 residues. Germline CDR1 is LNHDA and CDR2 is SQIVND (reference sequence). The V segment lost 5 bases and the J segment 5 bases; nucleotides outside the gene matches: 7. For the CDR3, the DNA is TGTGCCAGTAGTGACAGGGGGTCAAGTCATCAGCCCCAGCATTTT. Translating gives CASSDRGSSHQPQHF. The full variable domain, completed using reference TRBV19 and TRBJ1-5, is DGGITQSPKYLFRKEGQNVTLSCEQNLNHDAMYWYRQDPGQGLRLIYYSQIVNDFQKGDIAEGYSVSREKKESFPLTVTSAQKNPTAFYLCASSDRGSSHQPQHFGDGTRLSIL.